The 21 T cell receptor beta chains in this list originate from one sample, sequenced in a study of blood T cell repertoires in COVID-19. The data were produced by immunoSEQ multiplex PCR, yet TCRdb's version contains in-frame clones alone and is incomplete. In the table there are approximately 12,000 clones, 82% of which are singletons. Sequencing was done on a sample of peripheral blood. The receptors originated from a woman in her sixties or seventies with acute or convalescent COVID-19.

The genes are TRBV5-1 and TRBJ2-4; the match to TRBD2 covers 12 bases. The V gene's germline CDR1 is SGHRS and CDR2 YFSETQ. This CDR3 contains 18 residues. V was clipped by 0 bases and J by 0 bases; unmatched bases: 4. The CDR3 DNA sequence: TGCGCCAGCAGCTTGGGACTAGCGGGGGCCTTAGCCAAAAACATTCAGTACTTC. It codes for CASSLGLAGALAKNIQYF.

This chain connects TRBV6-9 to TRBJ1-3; no clear D gene. Germline CDR1 is MNHGY and CDR2 is SVAAGI. The CDR3 loop spans 14 amino acids. The ends were cut back, 2 bases at V and 4 bases at J, with 9 bases in the middle. The CDR3, as DNA: TGTGCCAGCAGTTATCTGAGGTTCGGAAACACCATATATTTT. It encodes CASSYLRFGNTIYF.

The chain joins TRBV12-3 or TRBV12-4 to TRBJ2-7, with D possibly being TRBD2 (5 bases). The CDR3 is made up of 12 amino acids. Trimming shortened V by 7 bases and J by 6 bases, and 13 bases separated the two germline ends. The CDR3 region is CASNIGGGEQYF. CDR3 in DNA: TGTGCCAGCAACATAGGAGGAGGCGAGCAGTACTTC.

This clone appeared once. The V gene is TRBV18, the J gene TRBJ1-2; D is possibly TRBD1 (5 bases). CDR3 length equals 15 residues. The germline CDR1 and CDR2 sequences are KGHSH and LQKENI. The V end was cut by 1 base, the J end by 8 bases, with 17 bases between. CDR3 bases: TGTGCCAGCTCACCACAGTGGCGGGGGGAGGAAGGCTACACCTTC. Amino acid sequence: CASSPQWRGEEGYTF.

This clone was observed once. The V gene is TRBV14, the J gene TRBJ1-2; D perhaps matches TRBD1 (5 bases). Germline V gene data show CDR1 as SGHDN and CDR2 as FVKESK. V lost 2 bases and J lost 6, with 13 bases in between. This CDR3 has 14 residues. The CDR3: CASSQISGQDGYTF. The CDR3 region has the DNA TGTGCCAGCAGCCAAATCTCAGGGCAAGATGGCTACACCTTC.

The rearrangement uses TRBV19 and TRBJ1-2, with 9 nucleotides matching TRBD1. CDR1 and CDR2 from the germline V gene are LNHDA and SQIVND (reference sequence). With 7 bases clipped from V and 5 bases from J, the junction kept 17 bases outside the gene matches. The CDR3 extends over 17 amino acids. CDR3 loop: CASNPYYWGQGYYGYTF. The CDR3 nucleotides are TGTGCCAGTAATCCATACTATTGGGGACAGGGTTATTATGGCTACACCTTC.

The chain recombines TRBV6-4 with TRBJ1-1; 12 nucleotides agree with TRBD1. Germline V CDR1 and CDR2: MRHNA, SNTAGT. The CDR3 runs to 14 residues. V shed 0 bases, J shed 11 bases, and the junction held 4 bases outside the gene matches. As DNA, the CDR3 is TGTGCCAGCAGTGACTCTGGGACAGGGGGCAAGGCTTTCTTT. This gives the protein CASSDSGTGGKAFF.

The V and J genes are TRBV19 and TRBJ1-5, with 9 bases lining up with TRBD1. Germline V CDR1 and CDR2: LNHDA, SQIVND (reference sequence). Trimming removed 8 bases from V and 6 bases from J; junction bases left unmatched: 5. The CDR3 is 13 amino acids. In DNA, the CDR3 is TGTGCCAGTCAGGGACAGGGTTTTCAGCCCCAGCATTTT. Protein: CASQGQGFQPQHF.

The V gene is TRBV9, the J gene TRBJ2-6; 9 nucleotides align to TRBD1. The trim removed 6 bases at V and 0 bases at J, leaving 7 bases unmatched. Germline CDR1 SGDLS, CDR2 YYNGEE. CDR3 length equals 17 residues. CDR3 amino acids: CASTLGQGISGANVLTF. In DNA, the CDR3 is TGTGCCAGCACCTTGGGACAGGGAATCTCTGGGGCCAACGTCCTGACTTTC.

The chain joins TRBV5-4 to TRBJ2-5; 7 bases align to TRBD1. The junction had 13 bases not matched to a gene; V was cut back by 4 bases and J by 4 bases. Germline V CDR1 and CDR2: SGHNT, YYREEE (reference sequence). This CDR3 contains 16 residues. The CDR3, as DNA: TGTGCCAGCAGCCCTGACGACAGGGAAGGGGGAGAGACCCAGTACTTC. It specifies CASSPDDREGGETQYF.

The table lists this clone with a few counts. The rearrangement links TRBV10-3 to TRBJ1-1; D possibly corresponds to TRBD1 (5 bases). There are 12 residues in the CDR3. CDR1 ENHRY and CDR2 SYGVKD come from the germline V gene. V shed 3 bases and J shed 10 bases, with 12 bases lying between them. The CDR3 nucleotides read TGTGCCATCAGTGATAATCAGGGCGGAGCTTTCTTT. Its translation: CAISDNQGGAFF.

V and J are TRBV9 and TRBJ1-2, with 7 bases identical to TRBD1. The CDR3 consists of 14 residues. The ends lost 3 bases at V and 5 bases at J; junction bases unmatched: 7. Germline V gene sequence: CDR1 SGDLS, CDR2 YYNGEE. CDR3 bases: TGTGCCAGCAGCGAGGGACAGAGCCTTTATGGCTACACCTTC. Its protein product is CASSEGQSLYGYTF.

Only one count was recorded for this clone. The V gene is TRBV7-9, the J gene TRBJ2-2, with TRBD1 as a possible D gene (6 bases). Germline V gives CDR1 SEHNR, CDR2 FQNEAQ (reference sequence). The CDR3 consists of 15 residues. The ends were cut back, 5 bases at V and 6 bases at J, with 16 bases in the middle. CDR3 nucleotide sequence: TGTGCCAGCAGCCCGGACAGTTTATTGGCCGGGGAGCTGTTTTTT. Translation gives CASSPDSLLAGELFF.

The CDR3 is CASSPPGSSPLHF. The CDR3 coding sequence is TGTGCCAGCAGCCCTCCGGGGTCTTCACCCCTCCACTTT. The chain uses TRBV3-1 (or the pseudogene TRBV3-2) and TRBJ1-6; D unclear. The length of the CDR3 is 13 residues. Germline CDR1 is LGHDT and CDR2 is YNNKEL (reference sequence). Trimming stripped 4 bases from V and 9 bases from J, with 10 bases between.

This clone was found once. The genes are TRBV6-6 and TRBJ2-7; possible D gene TRBD1, 5 bases. Germline-derived CDR1 and CDR2 are MNHNY and SVGAGI (reference sequence). V lost 11 bases and J lost 0, with 11 bases in between. CDR3 size: 12 residues. Here the CDR3 reads CASMTVSYEQYF. The CDR3 DNA is TGTGCCTCCATGACAGTCTCCTACGAGCAGTACTTC.

V gene TRBV6-6 combines with J gene TRBJ1-6; TRBD1 aligns across 8 bases. Germline assignment: CDR1 MNHNY and CDR2 SVGAGI (reference sequence). The CDR3 contains 14 residues. Trimming removed 2 bases from V and 6 bases from J; junction bases left unmatched: 0. The DNA of the CDR3 is TGTGCCAGCAGTTACCAGGGGGCTAATTCACCCCTCCACTTT. Protein product: CASSYQGANSPLHF.

The sample holds one count of this clone. V usage is TRBV7-2 and J usage is TRBJ2-2, with a possible D match to TRBD2 (7 bases). V was cut by 1 base and J by 6 bases, with 15 bases left in between. CDR1 and CDR2 (germline): SGHTA, FQGNSA. The CDR3 totals 16 residues. In nucleotides, the CDR3 is TGTGCCAGCAGCTTAGGGGGAGGGGGACTACCCGGGGAGCTGTTTTTT. Residues: CASSLGGGGLPGELFF.

The V call is TRBV19, the J call TRBJ1-1; no reliable D call. Germline CDR1 is LNHDA and CDR2 is SQIVND (reference sequence). The CDR3 sequence is 14 residues long. The CDR3 DNA reads TGTGCTTCCCAGCGGCACACCATGAACACTGAAGCTTTCTTT. The encoded protein is CASQRHTMNTEAFF. The variable domain in full, completed from reference TRBV19 and TRBJ1-1, reads DGGITQSPKYLFRKEGQNVTLSCEQNLNHDAMYWYRQDPGQGLRLIYYSQIVNDFQKGDIAEGYSVSREKKESFPLTVTSAQKNPTAFYLCASQRHTMNTEAFFGQGTRLTVV.

The chain carries TRBV6-5 and TRBJ2-5, with D perhaps TRBD1 (6 bases). The CDR3 is made up of 12 amino acids. CDR1 is MNHEY and CDR2 is SVGAGI in the germline V gene. V was trimmed by 2 bases and J by 5 bases, leaving 6 bases between them. DNA for the CDR3: TGTGCCAGCAGTTACGGACAGGAGACCCAGTACTTC. Its protein is CASSYGQETQYF.

The chain employs TRBV5-1 and TRBJ1-4, with D perhaps TRBD1 (6 bases). V gave up 0 bases and J gave up 8 bases, with 11 bases separating them. Germline V CDR1 and CDR2: SGHRS, YFSETQ. The CDR3 extends over 14 amino acids. CDR3 bases: TGCGCCAGCAGCTTGGCAGGGGTAGAAGAAAAACTGTTTTTT. Its translation is CASSLAGVEEKLFF.

This clone was counted only a few times. This sequence joins TRBV18 and TRBJ1-1; D might be TRBD1 (6 bases). Trimming cost V 4 bases and J 5 bases, with 14 bases left between them. The CDR3 length is 14 residues. Per germline, CDR1 KGHSH and CDR2 LQKENI. CDR3 sequence reads: CASSQGGERTEAFF. The CDR3 region has the DNA TGTGCCAGCTCACAAGGGGGGGAAAGGACTGAAGCTTTCTTT.